One and the same sample provided the 16 T cell receptor beta chains below, sequenced in a study of CD8+ T cells in alopecia areata. This sample's treatment: oral pan-JAK inhibitor, 5-10 mg twice daily. Isolated RNA was reverse transcribed into cDNA used as the sequencing template. The data were produced by immunoSEQ multiplex PCR, yet TCRdb's version contains in-frame clones alone and is incomplete. The table records about 210,000 clones, 40% to 45% of them present only once. Sequences were derived from CD4+ T cells sorted from blood, sampled at approximately week 37, from a patient treated with tofacitinib. Source of these receptors: a human donor with alopecia areata.

In its sample, this clone was seen a few times. This chain links TRBV6-6 with TRBJ1-5; D not resolved. This CDR3 region has 15 residues. Germline V lookup: CDR1 MNHNY, CDR2 SVGAGI (reference sequence). The V end was cut by 0 bases, the J end by 3 bases, with 9 bases between. The CDR3 DNA is TGTGCCAGCAGTTACTCGAACCCAGTCAATCAGCCCCAGCATTTT. Translating it yields CASSYSNPVNQPQHF.

This clone was counted a few times. The same CDR3 arises from other DNA sequences in this sample as well. The V call is TRBV29-1, the J call TRBJ2-6, with a tentative D call TRBD1 (5 bases). CDR3 size: 13 residues. The germline V gene has CDR1 SQVTM and CDR2 ANQGSEA. V was clipped by 4 bases and J by 1 base, with 5 bases between them. The CDR3 reads CSVAGSGANVLTF. The CDR3 DNA is TGCAGCGTTGCAGGGTCTGGGGCCAACGTCCTGACTTTC.

The chain is built from TRBV15 and TRBJ2-1, with D unresolved. There are 12 residues in the CDR3. Germline V gene data show CDR1 as LNHNV and CDR2 as YYDKDF (reference sequence). The V end lost 1 base, the J end lost 9 bases, and 7 bases lay between the germline ends. CDR3 in DNA: TGTGCCACCAGCAGAGTTGATGGTGAGCAGTTCTTC. Translation: CATSRVDGEQFF. Full variable domain (outside the CDR3, taken from reference TRBV15 and TRBJ2-1): DAMVIQNPRYQVTQFGKPVTLSCSQTLNHNVMYWYQQKSSQAPKLLFHYYDKDFNNEADTPDNFQSRRPNTSFCFLDIRSPGLGDTAMYLCATSRVDGEQFFGPGTRLTVL.

This clone was picked up a small number of times. The chain carries TRBV30 and TRBJ2-3, with 7 bases identical to TRBD2. V lost 7 bases, J lost 2 bases, and 9 bases stayed unmatched. There are 14 residues in the CDR3. CDR1 and CDR2 from the germline V gene are GTSNPN and SVGIG (reference sequence). CDR3 coding DNA: TGTGCCTCTACCCCGGGACTACACACAGATACGCAGTATTTT. It encodes CASTPGLHTDTQYF.

The rearrangement links TRBV13 to TRBJ2-7; D unresolved. CDR3 length equals 11 residues. In germline, CDR1 is PRHDT, CDR2 FYEKMQ (reference sequence). Trimming took 2 bases from V and 5 from J, leaving 4 bases between them. CDR3: CASSLSNEQYF. For the CDR3, the DNA is TGTGCCAGCAGCTTATCCAACGAGCAGTACTTC. Based on the CDR3 plus reference TRBV13 and TRBJ2-7, the full variable domain is AAGVIQSPRHLIKEKRETATLKCYPIPRHDTVYWYQQGPGQDPQFLISFYEKMQSDKGSIPDRFSAQQFSDYHSELNMSSLELGDSALYFCASSLSNEQYFGPGTRLTVT.

V is TRBV6-6 and J is TRBJ2-7; 11 positions match TRBD2. The CDR3 extends over 14 amino acids. Germline V gene sequence: CDR1 MNHNY, CDR2 SVGAGI (reference sequence). V was clipped by 5 bases and J by 5 bases; unmatched bases: 5. The chain's CDR3 is CASSTLAGANEQYF. In DNA, the CDR3 is TGTGCCAGCAGTACACTAGCGGGAGCGAACGAGCAGTACTTC.

V gene TRBV7-2 combines with J gene TRBJ2-3; unclear D gene. Deletions cut 3 bases from V and 2 bases from J, with 3 bases between. Looked up from germline, CDR1 is SGHTA and CDR2 is FQGNSA. The CDR3 loop spans 12 amino acids. CDR3 nucleotide sequence: TGTGCCAGCAGCTTTGCCACAGATACGCAGTATTTT. The encoded protein is CASSFATDTQYF.

V gene TRBV28 combines with J gene TRBJ1-1; no reliable D call. The V gene's germline CDR1 is MDHEN and CDR2 SYDVKM. Trimming pared 2 bases from V and 3 bases from J, leaving 7 bases between. This CDR3 is 13 amino acids long. Here the CDR3 reads CASSLSTYTEAFF. The CDR3 DNA sequence: TGTGCCAGCAGTTTAAGTACGTACACTGAAGCTTTCTTT.

This clone has a handful of counts. A far larger clone differs by one base, so this is likely a read error. This chain joins TRBV2 and TRBJ1-5; 8 nucleotides line up with TRBD1. Per germline, CDR1 SNHLY and CDR2 FYNNEI. CDR3 size: 18 residues. The DNA for the CDR3 is TGTGCCAGCAGTGTAAAGACAGGGGAGCTTTATAGCAATCAGCCCCAGCTTTTT. Translated: CASSVKTGELYSNQPQLF.

The gene calls are TRBV5-6 and TRBJ2-1, with 7 bases aligning to TRBD2. Germline CDR1 SGHDT, CDR2 YYEEEE. V shed 0 bases, J shed 1 base, and the junction held 4 bases outside the gene matches. CDR3 length: 16 residues. In DNA form, the CDR3 reads TGTGCCAGCAGCTTGGGGACTAGAGTGTCCTACAATGAGCAGTTCTTC. Translated: CASSLGTRVSYNEQFF.

This clone was found a few times. CDR3 loop: CAWTELADSYTF. CDR3 sequence (DNA): TGTGCCTGGACCGAACTGGCCGATTCCTACACCTTC. J is TRBJ1-2 and V is TRBV30; D not certain. The V gene lost 4 bases and the J gene lost 10 bases, with 16 bases spanning the gap. The CDR3 spans 12 residues. CDR1 is GTSNPN, CDR2 SVGIG, per germline (reference sequence).

The chain employs TRBV5-6 and TRBJ2-3; TRBD2 might be the D (6 bases). CDR3 size: 16 residues. From germline, CDR1 is SGHDT and CDR2 YYEEEE. Trimming removed 0 bases at V and 4 bases at J, with 15 bases between. CDR3 amino acids: CASSLGATSIADTQYF. The CDR3 DNA reads as TGTGCCAGCAGCTTGGGAGCGACTAGTATCGCAGATACGCAGTATTTT.

The chain is built from TRBV30 and TRBJ2-7, with 9 bases aligning to TRBD2. The CDR3 has 12 amino acids. With 5 bases clipped from V and 5 bases from J, the junction kept 4 bases outside the gene matches. CDR1 GTSNPN and CDR2 SVGIG come from the germline V gene (reference sequence). DNA of the CDR3: TGTGCCTGGCGGGGACTAGCTAACGAGCAGTACTTC. Amino acid sequence: CAWRGLANEQYF.

The chain couples TRBV4-2 to TRBJ1-1; no firm D call. This CDR3 has 14 residues. V was pared by 1 base and J by 0 bases, with 6 bases between. Per the germline V gene, CDR1 is LGHNA and CDR2 is YNFKEQ. This CDR3 is CASSQGVMNTEAFF. CDR3 coding DNA: TGTGCCAGCAGCCAAGGAGTAATGAACACTGAAGCTTTCTTT.

The chain carries TRBV18 and TRBJ1-2, with 8 positions matching TRBD1. With 3 bases clipped from V and 3 bases from J, the junction kept 3 bases outside the gene matches. This CDR3 region has 14 residues. The germline CDR1 and CDR2 sequences are KGHSH and LQKENI. In DNA, the CDR3 is TGTGCCAGCTCACCGACAGGGGTAGACTATGGCTACACCTTC. The encoded protein is CASSPTGVDYGYTF.

V is TRBV29-1 and J is TRBJ1-2, with D possibly TRBD1 on 5 matching bases. The CDR3 runs to 12 residues. V lost 3 bases and J lost 6, with 11 bases in between. Germline CDR1 and CDR2: SQVTM and ANQGSEA. The CDR3 loop reads CSVEAGGDGYTF. The DNA of the CDR3 is TGCAGCGTTGAGGCTGGGGGGGATGGCTACACCTTC.